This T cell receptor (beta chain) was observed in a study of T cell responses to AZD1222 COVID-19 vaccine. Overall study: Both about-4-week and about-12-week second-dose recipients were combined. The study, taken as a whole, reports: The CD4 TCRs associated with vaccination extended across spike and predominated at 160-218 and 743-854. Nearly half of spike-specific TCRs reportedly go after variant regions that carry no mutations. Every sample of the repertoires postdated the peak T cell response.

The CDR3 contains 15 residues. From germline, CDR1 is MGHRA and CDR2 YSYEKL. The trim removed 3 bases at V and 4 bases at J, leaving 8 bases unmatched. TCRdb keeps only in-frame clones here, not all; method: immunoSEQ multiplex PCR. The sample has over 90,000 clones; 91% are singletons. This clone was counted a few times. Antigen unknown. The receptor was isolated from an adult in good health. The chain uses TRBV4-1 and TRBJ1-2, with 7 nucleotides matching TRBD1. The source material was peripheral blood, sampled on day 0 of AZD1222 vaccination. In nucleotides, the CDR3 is TGCGCCAGCAGCCAGGTTCAGGGGGGGGGCTATGGCTACACCTTC. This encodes CASSQVQGGGYGYTF.